This section outlines one T cell receptor beta chain sequence together with its context. Original processing notes: From reference gene primer amplification, estimates of nucleated cell counts were derived. Sequencing was performed with immunoSEQ multiplex PCR; in TCRdb, only in-frame clones are kept and a portion is missing. V and J calls and clone size are those listed in that table; D and trimming were worked out from the DNA. The data contain about 180,000 clones, about 90% of them singletons. The sample is drawn from a study of blood T cell repertoires in COVID-19. About the study: The analysed material was cDNA or gDNA that came from T cells, B-cell-depleted T cells, or PBMCs.

The TCR originated in a man in his forties with active or convalescent COVID-19. Sequenced sample: peripheral blood.

CDR3 residues: CASSRDSSYGYTF. Here the CDR3 DNA reads TGTGCCAGCAGTCGGGACAGCTCGTATGGCTACACCTTC. J is TRBJ1-2 and V is TRBV6-5; TRBD1 matches 7 bases. Germline V gene data show CDR1 as MNHEY and CDR2 as SVGAGI. V was pared by 5 bases and J by 5 bases, with 5 bases of the junction left unmatched. The CDR3 loop spans 13 amino acids.